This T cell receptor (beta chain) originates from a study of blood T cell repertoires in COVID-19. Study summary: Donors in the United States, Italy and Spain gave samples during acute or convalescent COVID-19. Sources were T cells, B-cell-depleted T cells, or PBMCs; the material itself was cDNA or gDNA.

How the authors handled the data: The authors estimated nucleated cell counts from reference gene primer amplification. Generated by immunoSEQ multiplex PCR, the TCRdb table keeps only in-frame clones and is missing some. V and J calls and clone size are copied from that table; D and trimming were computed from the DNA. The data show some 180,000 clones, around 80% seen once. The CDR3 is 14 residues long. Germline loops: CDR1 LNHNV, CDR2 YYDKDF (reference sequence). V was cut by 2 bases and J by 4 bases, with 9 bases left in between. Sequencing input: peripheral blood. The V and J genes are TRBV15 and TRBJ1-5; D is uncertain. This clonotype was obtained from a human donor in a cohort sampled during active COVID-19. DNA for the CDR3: TGTGCCACCAGCAGACCTTTACGGAATCAGCCCCAGCATTTT. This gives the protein CATSRPLRNQPQHF. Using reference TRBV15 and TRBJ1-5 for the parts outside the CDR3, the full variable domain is DAMVIQNPRYQVTQFGKPVTLSCSQTLNHNVMYWYQQKSSQAPKLLFHYYDKDFNNEADTPDNFQSRRPNTSFCFLDIRSPGLGDTAMYLCATSRPLRNQPQHFGDGTRLSIL.